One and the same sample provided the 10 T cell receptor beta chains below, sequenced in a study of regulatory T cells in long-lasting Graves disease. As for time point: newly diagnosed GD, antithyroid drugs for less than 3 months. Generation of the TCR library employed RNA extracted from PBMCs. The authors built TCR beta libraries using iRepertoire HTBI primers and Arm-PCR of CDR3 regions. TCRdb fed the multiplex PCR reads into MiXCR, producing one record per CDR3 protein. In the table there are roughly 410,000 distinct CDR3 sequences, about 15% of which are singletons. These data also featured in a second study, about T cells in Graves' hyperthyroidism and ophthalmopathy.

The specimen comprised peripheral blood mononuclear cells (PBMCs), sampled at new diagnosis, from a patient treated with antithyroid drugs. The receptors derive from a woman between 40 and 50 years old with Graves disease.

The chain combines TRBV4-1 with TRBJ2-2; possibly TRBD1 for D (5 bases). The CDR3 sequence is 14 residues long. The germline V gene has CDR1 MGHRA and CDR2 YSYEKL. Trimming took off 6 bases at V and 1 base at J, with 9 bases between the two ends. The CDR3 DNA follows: TGCGCCAGCAGTTACGGACAGAACACCGGGGAGCTGTTTTTT. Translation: CASSYGQNTGELFF.

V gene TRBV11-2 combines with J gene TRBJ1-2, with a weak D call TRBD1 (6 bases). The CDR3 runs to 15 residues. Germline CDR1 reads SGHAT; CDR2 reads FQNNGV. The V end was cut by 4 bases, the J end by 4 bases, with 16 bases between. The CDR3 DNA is TGTGCCAGCAGCTCTCGGGACACCAAAACCTATGGCTACACCTTC. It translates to CASSSRDTKTYGYTF. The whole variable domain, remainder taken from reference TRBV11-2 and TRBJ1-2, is EAGVAQSPRYKIIEKRQSVAFWCNPISGHATLYWYQQILGQGPKLLIQFQNNGVVDDSQLPKDRFSAERLKGVDSTLKIQPAKLEDSAVYLCASSSRDTKTYGYTFGSGTRLTVV.

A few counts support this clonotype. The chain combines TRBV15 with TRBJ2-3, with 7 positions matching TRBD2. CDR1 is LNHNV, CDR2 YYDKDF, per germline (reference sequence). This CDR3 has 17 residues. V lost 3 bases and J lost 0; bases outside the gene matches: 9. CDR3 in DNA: TGTGCCACCAGCAGGGGCCTAGCGGACCGAAGCACAGATACGCAGTATTTT. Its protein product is CATSRGLADRSTDTQYF. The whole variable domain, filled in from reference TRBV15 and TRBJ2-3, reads DAMVIQNPRYQVTQFGKPVTLSCSQTLNHNVMYWYQQKSSQAPKLLFHYYDKDFNNEADTPDNFQSRRPNTSFCFLDIRSPGLGDTAMYLCATSRGLADRSTDTQYFGPGTRLTVL.

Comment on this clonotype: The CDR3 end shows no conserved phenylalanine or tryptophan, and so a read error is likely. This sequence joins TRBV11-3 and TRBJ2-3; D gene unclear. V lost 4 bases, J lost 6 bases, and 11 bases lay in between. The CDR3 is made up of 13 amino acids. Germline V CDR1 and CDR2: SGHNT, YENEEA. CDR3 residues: CASSSRSVDTQYL. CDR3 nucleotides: TGTGCCAGCAGCTCCCGGTCGGTTGATACGCAGTATCTT.

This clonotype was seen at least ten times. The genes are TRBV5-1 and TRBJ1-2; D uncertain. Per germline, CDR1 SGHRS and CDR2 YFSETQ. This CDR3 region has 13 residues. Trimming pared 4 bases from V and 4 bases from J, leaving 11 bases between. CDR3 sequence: CASSAPPSYGYTF. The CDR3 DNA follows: TGCGCCAGCAGCGCACCCCCCAGCTATGGCTACACCTTC. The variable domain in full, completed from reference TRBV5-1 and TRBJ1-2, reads KAGVTQTPRYLIKTRGQQVTLSCSPISGHRSVSWYQQTPGQGLQFLFEYFSETQRNKGNFPGRFSGRQFSNSRSEMNVSTLELGDSALYLCASSAPPSYGYTFGSGTRLTVV.

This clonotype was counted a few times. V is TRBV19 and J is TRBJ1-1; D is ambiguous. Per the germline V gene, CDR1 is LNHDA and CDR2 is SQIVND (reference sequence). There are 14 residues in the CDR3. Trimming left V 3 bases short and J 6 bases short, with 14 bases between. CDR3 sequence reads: CASSIPWGRSEAFF. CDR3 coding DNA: TGTGCCAGTAGTATTCCTTGGGGTAGGTCTGAAGCTTTCTTT.

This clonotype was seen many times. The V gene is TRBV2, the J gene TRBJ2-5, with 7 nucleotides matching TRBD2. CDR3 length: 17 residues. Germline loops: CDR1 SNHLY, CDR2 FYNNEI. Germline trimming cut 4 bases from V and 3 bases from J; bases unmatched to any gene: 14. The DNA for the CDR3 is TGTGCCAGCAGTGGGATGAGCGGGAAGGGCCCCGAAGAGACCCAGTACTTC. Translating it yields CASSGMSGKGPEETQYF. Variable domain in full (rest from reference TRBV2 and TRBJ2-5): EPEVTQTPSHQVTQMGQEVILRCVPISNHLYFYWYRQILGQKVEFLVSFYNNEISEKSEIFDDQFSVERPDGSNFTLKIRSTKLEDSAMYFCASSGMSGKGPEETQYFGPGTRLLVL.

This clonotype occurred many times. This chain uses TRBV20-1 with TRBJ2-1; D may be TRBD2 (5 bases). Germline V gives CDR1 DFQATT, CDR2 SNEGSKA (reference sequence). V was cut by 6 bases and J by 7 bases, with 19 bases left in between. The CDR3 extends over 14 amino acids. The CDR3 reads CSAPLATGNNEQFF. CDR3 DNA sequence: TGCAGTGCCCCCCTAGCAACTGGAAATAATGAGCAGTTCTTC.

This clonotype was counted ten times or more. This CDR3 reads CASGLVLKREYDEQFF. Written as DNA, the CDR3 is TGTGCTAGTGGTTTGGTACTCAAGCGGGAGTACGATGAGCAGTTCTTC. The chain joins TRBV12-5 to TRBJ2-1, with 8 bases aligning to TRBD2. The length of the CDR3 is 16 residues. Trimming removed 0 bases from V and 8 bases from J; junction bases left unmatched: 9. CDR1 LGHNT and CDR2 FRNRAP come from the germline V gene.

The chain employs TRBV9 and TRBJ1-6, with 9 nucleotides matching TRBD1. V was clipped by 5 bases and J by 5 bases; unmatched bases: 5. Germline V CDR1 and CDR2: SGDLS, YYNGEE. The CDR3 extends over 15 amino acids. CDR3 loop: CASRPGQGDNSPLHF. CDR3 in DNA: TGTGCCAGCAGACCGGGACAGGGAGATAATTCACCCCTCCACTTT.